These 16 T cell receptor beta chains share one sample of origin, sequenced in a study of untreated major depressive disorder. Assay: immunoSEQ multiplex PCR; the TCRdb copy retains only in-frame clones and omits some. The sample has about 21,000 clones; around 92% are singletons. The specimen was CD4+ T cells from PBMCs. The receptors come from a woman between 40 and 55 years old in good health.

This clone was seen a single time. CDR3 DNA: TGTGCCAGCTCACCTTCACAGGGACCATACGAGCAGTACTTC. Encoded protein: CASSPSQGPYEQYF. The chain uses TRBV18 and TRBJ2-7; D perhaps matches TRBD1 (6 bases). CDR1 is KGHSH and CDR2 is LQKENI in the germline V gene. The CDR3 is 14 amino acids. Trimming took off 3 bases at V and 4 bases at J, with 13 bases between the two ends.

The chain links TRBV18 to TRBJ1-1; D not resolved. V lost 3 bases and J lost 1, with 12 bases in between. CDR1 and CDR2 (germline): KGHSH, LQKENI. The CDR3 covers 15 residues. The chain's CDR3 is CASSPMDGTNTEAFF. CDR3 in DNA: TGTGCCAGCTCACCTATGGACGGAACGAACACTGAAGCTTTCTTT.

The chain joins TRBV4-2 to TRBJ1-1; unclear D gene. CDR1 is LGHNA and CDR2 is YNFKEQ in the germline V gene. V lost 0 bases and J 0 bases, leaving 8 bases between the germline ends. The CDR3 covers 15 residues. This CDR3 is CASSQETGMNTEAFF. The CDR3 nucleotides are TGTGCCAGCAGCCAAGAAACGGGAATGAACACTGAAGCTTTCTTT.

The chain has TRBV5-1 and TRBJ2-6, with unresolved D. The germline V and J ends were trimmed by 1 base and 4 bases, with 12 bases remaining between them. Germline loops: CDR1 SGHRS, CDR2 YFSETQ. This CDR3 is 16 amino acids long. The CDR3 nucleotides read TGCGCCAGCAGCTTGTGGGCAATGACAGGGGCCAACGTCCTGACTTTC. It specifies CASSLWAMTGANVLTF.

This chain joins TRBV18 and TRBJ1-5, with no clear D. From germline, CDR1 is KGHSH and CDR2 LQKENI. The CDR3 extends over 15 amino acids. Trimming took off 6 bases at V and 2 bases at J, with 14 bases between the two ends. CDR3 sequence: CASSPGAMGNQPQHF. DNA for the CDR3: TGTGCCAGCTCCCCGGGCGCGATGGGCAATCAGCCCCAGCATTTT. The whole variable domain, filled in from reference TRBV18 and TRBJ1-5, reads NAGVMQNPRHLVRRRGQEARLRCSPMKGHSHVYWYRQLPEEGLKFMVYLQKENIIDESGMPKERFSAEFPKEGPSILRIQQVVRGDSAAYFCASSPGAMGNQPQHFGDGTRLSIL.

This clone has just a few counts. The chain couples TRBV2 to TRBJ1-1; D gene ambiguous. Germline lookup yields CDR1 SNHLY and CDR2 FYNNEI. Trimming stripped 6 bases from V and 1 base from J, with 12 bases between. This CDR3 is 14 amino acids long. CDR3 sequence reads: CASRWTFQNTEAFF. CDR3 nucleotide sequence: TGTGCCAGCAGATGGACGTTCCAGAACACTGAAGCTTTCTTT.

DNA of the CDR3: TGTGCCAGCAGTTACGGGCGGATTTACAATGAGCAGTTCTTC. Its protein product is CASSYGRIYNEQFF. This chain connects TRBV6-6 to TRBJ2-1; D unclear. Germline V CDR1 and CDR2: MNHNY, SVGAGI (reference sequence). The CDR3 consists of 14 residues. V was trimmed by 2 bases and J by 4 bases, leaving 9 bases between them.

V gene TRBV28 combines with J gene TRBJ1-2; TRBD1 aligns across 11 bases. The junction had 8 bases not matched to a gene; V was cut back by 8 bases and J by 0 bases. The CDR3 contains 16 residues. Germline V gene sequence: CDR1 MDHEN, CDR2 SYDVKM. CDR3 region: CASYSRDRGSNYGYTF. CDR3 bases: TGTGCCAGCTATTCCCGGGACAGGGGGTCTAACTATGGCTACACCTTC.

V usage is TRBV20-1 and J usage is TRBJ1-2; D possibly corresponds to TRBD1 (6 bases). The CDR3 consists of 10 residues. CDR1 is DFQATT, CDR2 SNEGSKA, per germline (reference sequence). CDR3 in amino acids: CTTGSSGYTF. The CDR3 DNA sequence: TGCACCACAGGGAGCAGCGGCTACACCTTC.

This chain joins TRBV11-2 and TRBJ2-2, with D perhaps TRBD2 (6 bases). Germline V lookup: CDR1 SGHAT, CDR2 FQNNGV. This CDR3 is built from 15 residues. V dropped 1 base and J dropped 2 bases, with 8 bases sitting between them. CDR3 sequence reads: CASSLGGLNTGELFF. The CDR3 DNA reads as TGTGCCAGCAGCTTAGGGGGACTTAACACCGGGGAGCTGTTTTTT.

The CDR3 here is CASSASDRNQPQHF. The CDR3 nucleotides read TGTGCCAGCAGTGCTTCTGACCGCAATCAGCCCCAGCATTTT. The rearrangement uses TRBV2 and TRBJ1-5; no reliable D call. V lost 4 bases, J lost 2 bases, and 9 bases lay in between. Germline assignment: CDR1 SNHLY and CDR2 FYNNEI. The CDR3 is 14 residues long.

This sequence joins TRBV30 and TRBJ1-3, with D possibly matching TRBD1 (5 bases). V was pared by 6 bases and J by 0 bases, with 9 bases between. The CDR3 spans 13 residues. In germline, CDR1 is GTSNPN, CDR2 SVGIG (reference sequence). CDR3 region: CACPGNSGNTIYF. CDR3 nucleotide sequence: TGTGCCTGCCCAGGGAACTCTGGAAACACCATATATTTT.

The rearrangement joins TRBV5-1 to TRBJ2-7, with D unclear. The ends were cut back, 5 bases at V and 2 bases at J, with 20 bases in the middle. CDR3 length: 16 residues. Germline CDR1 is SGHRS and CDR2 is YFSETQ. CDR3: CASSPASDFGPYEQYF. The CDR3 DNA is TGCGCCAGCAGTCCCGCTTCAGACTTTGGGCCCTACGAGCAGTACTTC.

The gene calls are TRBV30 and TRBJ2-1; perhaps TRBD2 as D (6 bases). The CDR3 consists of 10 residues. Trimming took 5 bases from V and 9 from J, leaving 8 bases between them. The germline V gene encodes CDR1 GTSNPN and CDR2 SVGIG (reference sequence). CDR3 sequence reads: CAWGGIEQFF. CDR3 sequence (DNA): TGTGCCTGGGGGGGGATTGAGCAGTTCTTC.

This rearrangement joins TRBV4-2 to TRBJ1-4, with D perhaps matching TRBD1 (6 bases). The CDR3 consists of 14 residues. Germline values: CDR1 LGHNA, CDR2 YNFKEQ. Trimming stripped 4 bases from V and 8 bases from J, with 14 bases between. CDR3 sequence (DNA): TGTGCCAGCAGCCCGGACAGTTCTGGGGAAAAACTGTTTTTT. It specifies CASSPDSSGEKLFF.

The V and J genes are TRBV2 and TRBJ1-6, with TRBD1 matching 12 bases. Germline CDR1 is SNHLY and CDR2 is FYNNEI. The CDR3 has 19 amino acids. Losses at the gene ends were 5 bases for V and 10 bases for J; bases not matched to a gene: 18. CDR3 sequence (DNA): TGTGCCAGCAGTAGAATCGGAGGGACAGGGGGCAGTTCCGGATCACCCCTCCACTTT. Protein: CASSRIGGTGGSSGSPLHF.